The subject of this entry is one TCR beta chain. This clonotype was seen repeatedly, ten times or more. Its antigen remains undetermined. There are no base qualities to consult, and no much larger clone falls within one base. Stable Graves' hyperthyroidism was defined as the absence of progression to ophthalmopathy over 18 months of follow-up. Hyperthyroidism patients were newly diagnosed, with disease duration under 2 months, and aged 18 to 65 years. The study excluded patients with uncontrolled infections, other autoimmune diseases, pregnancy or lactation. Diagnoses relied on clinical symptoms, serum thyroxine and TRAb, thyroid ultrasound and orbital computed tomography. Ficoll-Paque density gradient centrifugation was used to isolate PBMCs from around 10 ml of fresh peripheral blood. Trizol reagent was used to extract total RNA, and RNA quality was then checked on an Agilent 2100 Bioanalyzer. The data derive from a study of T cells in Graves' hyperthyroidism and ophthalmopathy (dated by TCRdb to the late 2010s). Looking at the study overall: Peripheral blood samples were taken at the time of initial diagnosis, prior to any treatment. An independent validation cohort of under 20 hyperthyroidism patients and over 15 patients who later progressed to ophthalmopathy tested prospective prediction of ophthalmopathy. According to the paper, TCR Vbeta CDR3 sequencing was carried out on 135 peripheral blood samples, which came from under 50 ophthalmopathy, around 74 hyperthyroidism and about 17 progressor patients. To identify distinguishing TCR V-J signatures, a discovery cohort of around 100 patients was used, comprising 40 to 45 with Graves' ophthalmopathy and 57 with stable Graves' hyperthyroidism. After blood sampling, hyperthyroidism patients were treated with methimazole at a starting dose of 30 mg daily, and ophthalmopathy patients were treated with high-dose intravenous methylprednisolone. For training and testing, the approximately 97 patients in the discovery cohort were randomly divided in a 7:3 ratio. In about 6 Graves' hyperthyroidism patients, the study also compared T-cell repertoires from thyroid tissue with T-cell repertoires from blood. Study-level results and caveats: Most expanded thyroid clonotypes (frequency above 0.001) were also detected in blood, suggesting blood repertoires may reflect thyroid immune responses. No statistical method was used to set the sample size in advance, and investigators knew the group allocation. A 13 V-J signature model separated ophthalmopathy from stable hyperthyroidism, with roughly 88% sensitivity and 81.08% specificity in cross-validation and 80%/75% in testing. In validation, the model predicted progression to ophthalmopathy with 55% to 71% sensitivity and 72.22% specificity, a median of 6.5 months before onset.

The TCR beta CDR3 regions were amplified from RNA transcripts. The first round of RT-PCR for the TCR CDR3 was performed with the HTBI primer set and the Qiagen OneStep RT-PCR kit. Libraries were constructed in a second round of multiplex PCR, after which size selection and purification were carried out. Paired-end sequencing of the libraries was performed with 100 bp reads on an Illumina HiSeq2000. The authors processed their data as follows. SOAPnuke was used to process the raw data, with reads discarded if the reads contained adapters or uncalled bases, had a mean Phred below 15, or lacked an exact constant-primer or identifier match. High-quality paired reads were merged with COPE v1.2.5, and unique nucleotide sequences were defined as clonotypes. MiTCR v1.1 was used to align clonotypes to the IMGT TRBV, TRBD and TRBJ reference segments. Analysis was restricted to V-J combinations with a frequency above 0.0001, which covered over 98% of repertoires. A TCS score was defined as the ratio of F50 (clonal expansion) to E x V (chaos), with BLOSUM62-based TCRdist applied between CDR3 peptides within each V-J. Welch's t-statistics and random forest reduced several hundred V-J features to some 14, which were used in a naive Bayes classifier (R e1071). The public reads were quality trimmed at Q25 with fastp and then assembled into clones with MiXCR by TCRdb, keeping productive beta chains. Every entry covers one CDR3 protein and lists the most common genes and DNA from its rows. Clone size and V and J calls follow TCRdb, not the original study. Within this sample are about 560,000 distinct CDR3 sequences, with 16% of them counted one time only. Together, the top ten hold roughly 18% of the sample.

CDR1 and CDR2, looked up from the germline V gene, are SGHTA and FQGNSA. V drops 3 bases and J drops 0 bases, leaving 10 bases in between. The CDR3 goes from the cysteine to the phenylalanine over 15 residues. The entry retains the CDR3 DNA only, 45 bases that are in frame from base 1. The sequencing sample was made of blood. The TCR was taken from a woman aged 18 to 35 with Graves' hyperthyroidism. The V and J genes are TRBV7-2 and TRBJ2-3, and perhaps TRBD2 as D gene, on 6 matching bases. DNA sequence: TGTGCCAGCAGCTTTCTAGCGACTAGCACAGATACGCAGTATTTT. It codes for CASSFLATSTDTQYF.